This T cell receptor (beta chain) was obtained from a study of T-cell reconstitution after alpha-beta-depleted transplantation in children. This clonotype occurred a few times. V dropped 4 bases and J dropped 1 base, with 5 bases sitting between them. Germline CDR1 reads SQVTM; CDR2 reads ANQGSEA. This CDR3 contains 12 residues. TCRbeta library preparation incorporated unique molecular identifiers. TCRdb passed the PCR reads through MiXCR, listing each CDR3 protein once. The repertoire has 60,000 to 100,000 distinct CDR3 sequences, around 18% of them found once; the top ten carry 45% to 55%. The chain uses TRBV29-1 and TRBJ2-1; no clear D gene. This specimen was PBMCs, mostly from graft donor cells, taken 360 days after TCRalphabeta/CD19-depleted stem cell transplant. The receptor was isolated from a male patient between 2 and 9 years old who had a stem cell transplant for acute lymphoblastic leukemia, so the T cells may come from the graft donor. The CDR3 sequence is CSVALSYNEQFF. The CDR3 DNA is TGCAGCGTTGCACTGTCCTACAATGAGCAGTTCTTC.